These T cell receptor beta chains were read from a single sample in a study of T cell repertoires in cytomegalovirus infection. One entry per CDR3 protein results from TCRdb running MiXCR on the reads. Here the sample spans over 300,000 distinct CDR3 sequences, 15% to 20% being singletons. Sequencing was done on a sample of PBMCs. The receptor source for this set is a human donor in good health (CMV status not recorded). Some clones in this sample may be carry-over from other donors' samples. Both conserved end residues are part of each CDR3. A D gene is named only where the DNA matches it firmly. The listing skips clone size in some rows; elsewhere it reads once, few, many or a size class.

clone_size: many; d_call: TRBD1; v_call: TRBV7-2; j_call: TRBJ1-4; cdr3_aa: CASSRGQGVTNEKLFF; cdr3_nt: TGTGCCAGCAGCCGCGGACAGGGGGTGACTAATGAAAAACTGTTTTTT
clone_size: .; d_call: TRBD2; v_call: TRBV9; j_call: TRBJ2-3; cdr3_aa: CASTLHGSAGGKDTQYF; cdr3_nt: TGTGCCAGCACCCTCCATGGGTCAGCGGGGGGGAAAGATACGCAGTATTTT
clone_size: .; d_call: TRBD1; v_call: TRBV11-2; j_call: TRBJ2-7; cdr3_aa: CASRNPRTGYYEQYF; cdr3_nt: TGTGCCAGCAGGAATCCAAGGACAGGATACTACGAGCAGTACTTC
clone_size: many; d_call: .; v_call: TRBV7-9; j_call: TRBJ1-1; cdr3_aa: CASSLPQELNTEAFF; cdr3_nt: TGTGCCAGCAGCTTACCCCAGGAGCTGAACACTGAAGCTTTCTTT
clone_size: .; d_call: TRBD1; v_call: TRBV6-5; j_call: TRBJ2-1; cdr3_aa: CASSSRQGRYNEQFF; cdr3_nt: TGTGCCAGCAGTTCCCGACAGGGGCGATACAATGAGCAGTTCTTC
clone_size: .; d_call: TRBD2; v_call: TRBV20-1; j_call: TRBJ2-7; cdr3_aa: CSAMDGGGATYEQYF; cdr3_nt: TGCAGTGCTATGGACGGCGGGGGGGCTACCTACGAGCAGTACTTC
clone_size: many; d_call: .; v_call: TRBV7-2; j_call: TRBJ2-5; cdr3_aa: CASSFQGSQETQYF; cdr3_nt: TGTGCCAGCAGCTTTCAGGGGAGCCAAGAGACCCAGTACTTC
clone_size: few; d_call: TRBD1; v_call: TRBV12-3/TRBV12-4; j_call: TRBJ2-3; cdr3_aa: CASSLSRGRVGDTQYF; cdr3_nt: TGTGCCAGCAGTTTAAGCAGGGGGCGTGTGGGAGATACGCAGTATTTT
clone_size: .; d_call: TRBD2; v_call: TRBV12-3/TRBV12-4; j_call: TRBJ2-7; cdr3_aa: CASSLGGGGDYEQYF; cdr3_nt: TGTGCCAGCAGTTTAGGGGGCGGGGGAGACTACGAGCAGTACTTC
clone_size: few; d_call: TRBD1; v_call: TRBV6-5; j_call: TRBJ2-7; cdr3_aa: CASSYSKGQTYEQYF; cdr3_nt: TGTGCCAGCAGTTACTCGAAGGGACAGACCTACGAGCAGTACTTC
clone_size: many; d_call: TRBD2; v_call: TRBV7-6; j_call: TRBJ2-3; cdr3_aa: CASSGGRTSGGGSTDTQYF; cdr3_nt: TGTGCCAGCAGCGGAGGGAGGACTAGCGGGGGAGGAAGCACAGATACGCAGTATTTT